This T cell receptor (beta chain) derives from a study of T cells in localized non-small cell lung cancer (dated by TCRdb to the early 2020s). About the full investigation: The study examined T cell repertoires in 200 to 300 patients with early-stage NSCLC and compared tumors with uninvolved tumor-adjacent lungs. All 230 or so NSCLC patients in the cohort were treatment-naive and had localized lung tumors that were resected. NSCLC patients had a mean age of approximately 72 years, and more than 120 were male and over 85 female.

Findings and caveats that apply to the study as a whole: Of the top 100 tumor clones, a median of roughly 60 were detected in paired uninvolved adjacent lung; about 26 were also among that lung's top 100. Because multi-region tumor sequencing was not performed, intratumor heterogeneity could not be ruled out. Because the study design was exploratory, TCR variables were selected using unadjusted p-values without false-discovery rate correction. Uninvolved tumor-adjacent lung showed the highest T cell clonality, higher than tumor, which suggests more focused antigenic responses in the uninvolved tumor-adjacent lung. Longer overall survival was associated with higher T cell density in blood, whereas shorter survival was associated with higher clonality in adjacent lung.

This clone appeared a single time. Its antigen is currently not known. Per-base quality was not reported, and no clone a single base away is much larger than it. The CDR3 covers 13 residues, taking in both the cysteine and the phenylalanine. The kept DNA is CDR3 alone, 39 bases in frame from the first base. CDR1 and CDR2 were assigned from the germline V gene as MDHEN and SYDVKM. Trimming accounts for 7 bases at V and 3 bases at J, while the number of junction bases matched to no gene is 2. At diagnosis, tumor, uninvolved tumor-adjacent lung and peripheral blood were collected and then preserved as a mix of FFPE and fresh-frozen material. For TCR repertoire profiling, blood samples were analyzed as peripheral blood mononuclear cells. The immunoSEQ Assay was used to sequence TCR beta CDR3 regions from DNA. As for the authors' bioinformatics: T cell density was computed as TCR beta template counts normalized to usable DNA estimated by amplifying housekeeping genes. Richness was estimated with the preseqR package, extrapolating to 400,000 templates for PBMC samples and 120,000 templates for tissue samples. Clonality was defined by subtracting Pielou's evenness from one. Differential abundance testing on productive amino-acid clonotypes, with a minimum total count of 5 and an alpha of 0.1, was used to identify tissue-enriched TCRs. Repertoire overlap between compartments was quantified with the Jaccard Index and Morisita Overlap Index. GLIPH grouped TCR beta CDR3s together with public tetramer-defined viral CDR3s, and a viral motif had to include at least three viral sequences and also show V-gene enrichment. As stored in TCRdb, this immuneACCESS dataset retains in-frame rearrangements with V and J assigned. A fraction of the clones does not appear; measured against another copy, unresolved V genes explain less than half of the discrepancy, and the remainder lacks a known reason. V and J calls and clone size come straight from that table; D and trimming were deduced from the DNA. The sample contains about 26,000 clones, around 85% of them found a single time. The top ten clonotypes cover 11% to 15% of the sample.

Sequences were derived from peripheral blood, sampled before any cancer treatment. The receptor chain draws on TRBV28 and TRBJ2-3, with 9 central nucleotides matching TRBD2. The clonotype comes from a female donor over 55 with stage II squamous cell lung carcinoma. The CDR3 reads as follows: CASNAGGTDTQYF. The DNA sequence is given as TGTGCCAGCAACGCGGGGGGGACAGATACGCAGTATTTT.